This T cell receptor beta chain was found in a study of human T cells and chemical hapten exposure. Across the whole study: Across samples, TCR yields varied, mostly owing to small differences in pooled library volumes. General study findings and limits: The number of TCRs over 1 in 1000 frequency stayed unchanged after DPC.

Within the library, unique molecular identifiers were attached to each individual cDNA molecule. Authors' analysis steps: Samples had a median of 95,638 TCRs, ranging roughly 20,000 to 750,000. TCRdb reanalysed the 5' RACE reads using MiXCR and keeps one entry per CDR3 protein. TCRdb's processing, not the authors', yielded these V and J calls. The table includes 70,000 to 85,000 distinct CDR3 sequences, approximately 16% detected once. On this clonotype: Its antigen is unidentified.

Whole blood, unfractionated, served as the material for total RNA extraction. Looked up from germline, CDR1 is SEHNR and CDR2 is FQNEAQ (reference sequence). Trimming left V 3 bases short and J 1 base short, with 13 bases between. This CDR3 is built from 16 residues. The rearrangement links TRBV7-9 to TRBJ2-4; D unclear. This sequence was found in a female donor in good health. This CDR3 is CASSLVGSRAKNIQYF. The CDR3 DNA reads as TGTGCCAGCAGCTTGGTGGGGTCCAGGGCCAAAAACATTCAGTACTTC.